What follows describes a single TCR beta chain. This sample was included in a study of T cells in Graves' hyperthyroidism and ophthalmopathy. There were TCR beta CDR3 regions amplified from RNA transcripts. Primed by the HTBI set, a first-round RT-PCR was run on the TCR CDR3. TCRdb reanalysed the multiplex PCR reads using MiXCR and keeps one entry per CDR3 protein. Among 750,000 to 900,000 distinct CDR3 sequences listed, over 35% were seen once. This receptor was taken from a man between 18 and 35 years old with Graves' hyperthyroidism. Source material: blood.

The CDR3 DNA is TGTGCCAGCAGCGTCTCCACTGAAGCTTTCTTT. Amino acid sequence: CASSVSTEAFF. The chain has TRBV9 and TRBJ1-1; D is ambiguous. CDR1 SGDLS and CDR2 YYNGEE come from the germline V gene. Trimming took off 2 bases at V and 4 bases at J, with 3 bases between the two ends. The CDR3 consists of 11 residues.